These T cell receptor beta chains were read from a single sample in a study of cytomegalovirus exposure and HLA in healthy donors. TCRdb's table, derived via immunoSEQ multiplex PCR, lists solely in-frame clones and lacks some. The table shows 140,000 or so clones, with about 82% occurring only once. The sample comprised PBMCs. The receptors shown here come from a male donor in good health and CMV-seronegative. Each CDR3 is given with its conserved first and last residue. D genes are given only for firm matches. Only some rows state a clone size, as once, few, many or a class for expanded clones.

>TRBJ1-2|few|TRBV5-6|TRBD1
TGTGCCAGCAGCTCATTGGACAGGTACTCTACTAACTATGGCTACACCTTC
CASSSLDRYSTNYGYTF
>TRBJ2-7|NA|TRBV7-9|TRBD2
TGTGCCAGCAGCTTACAGGTCGGAGCGGGAGTCCGCGAGCAGTACTTC
CASSLQVGAGVREQYF
>TRBJ2-3|NA|TRBV19|NA
TGTGCCAGTAGTATCACGGGATGGGGCACAGATACGCAGTATTTT
CASSITGWGTDTQYF
>TRBJ1-2|few|TRBV6-1|TRBD1
TGTGCCAGCAGTCCCCGGGGACAGGCCACCTATGGCTACACCTTC
CASSPRGQATYGYTF
>TRBJ2-1|NA|TRBV18|TRBD2
TGTGCCAGCTCACCGGTCACTAGCGGGGGGCAGGTCCACAATGAGCAGTTCTTC
CASSPVTSGGQVHNEQFF
>TRBJ1-1|NA|TRBV5-4|TRBD1
TGTGCCAGCAGTTCGACAGGGGAGTGGTACACTGAAGCTTTCTTT
CASSSTGEWYTEAFF
>TRBJ1-1|NA|TRBV6-4|NA
TGTGCCAGCTCATTAGAGCTGAACACTGAAGCTTTCTTT
CASSLELNTEAFF
>TRBJ1-1|NA|TRBV14|NA
TGTGCCAGCAGTCTAATCGTCCGGGTAATGAACACTGAAGCTTTCTTT
CASSLIVRVMNTEAFF
>TRBJ1-5|NA|TRBV4-2|NA
TGTGCCAGCAGTCCCGGAATCTCTGGTGGGGCGAATCAGCCCCAGCATTTT
CASSPGISGGANQPQHF
>TRBJ2-7|NA|TRBV9|TRBD1
TGTGCCAGCAGCGTAGGCGGACAGGGGGTCGCCGAGCAGTACTTC
CASSVGGQGVAEQYF
>TRBJ2-2|few|TRBV4-1|TRBD1
TGCGCCAGCAGCCAAGTAAGGGGGCGCGCCCCCGGGGAGCTGTTTTTT
CASSQVRGRAPGELFF
>TRBJ2-1|NA|TRBV7-3|TRBD2
TGTGCCAGCAGCTTATTGGGGGGCGGGAGGTCCTACAATGAGCAGTTCTTC
CASSLLGGGRSYNEQFF
>TRBJ2-1|NA|TRBV19|TRBD1
TGTGCCAGTAGTATGAATCAGGGGGCGCAAAATGAGCAGTTCTTC
CASSMNQGAQNEQFF
>TRBJ1-2|NA|TRBV2|TRBD1
TGTGCCAGCAGTGTCGACAGGGGGGGAACTAGTGGCTATGGCTACACCTTC
CASSVDRGGTSGYGYTF
>TRBJ1-1|NA|TRBV6-1|TRBD1
TGTGCCAGCAGTGAATGGGGGACAGCTAACACTGAAGCTTTCTTT
CASSEWGTANTEAFF
>TRBJ1-2|NA|TRBV9|TRBD1
TGTGCCAGCAGCCCGGACTCGACAGGGGGAGATTATAACTATGGCTACACCTTC
CASSPDSTGGDYNYGYTF
>TRBJ2-5|NA|TRBV7-2|NA
TGTGCCAGCAGCTGGGCAGGGGGGAGTAAGACCCAGTACTTC
CASSWAGGSKTQYF
>TRBJ1-1|NA|TRBV7-2|NA
TGTGCCAGCATCGAGGACACTATGAACACTGAAGCTTTCTTT
CASIEDTMNTEAFF
>TRBJ2-1|NA|TRBV9|TRBD2
TGTGCCAGCAGCGTACCCGGACTAGCGGGAGATACTGGCCACAATGAGCAGTTCTTC
CASSVPGLAGDTGHNEQFF
>TRBJ1-4|NA|TRBV7-9|NA
TGTGCCAGCAGCTTAGTACAGGGTACTGAAAAACTGTTTTTT
CASSLVQGTEKLFF
>TRBJ2-7|NA|TRBV5-6|TRBD1
TGTGCCAGCAGCTTGGGACAGGGTTTTTACGAGCAGTACTTC
CASSLGQGFYEQYF
>TRBJ2-3|NA|TRBV13|TRBD1
TGTGCCAGCAGCTTACAATCCGGGACAGGCACAGATACGCAGTATTTT
CASSLQSGTGTDTQYF
>TRBJ2-5|NA|TRBV15|NA
TGTGCCACCAGCAGTTATGCGCAAGAGACCCAGTACTTC
CATSSYAQETQYF
>TRBJ2-1|NA|TRBV4-1|NA
TGCGCCAGCAGCCAAGATTGGGGGGGGGCGATGGGGATAGAGCAGTTCTTC
CASSQDWGGAMGIEQFF
>TRBJ2-5|NA|TRBV2|NA
TGTGCCAGCAGTGTGAATTGGAGGCAAGAGACCCAGTACTTC
CASSVNWRQETQYF
>TRBJ2-5|NA|TRBV6-5|NA
TGTGCCAGCTGTACGTCGGGAGACGCTGAAGAGACCCAGTACTTC
CASCTSGDAEETQYF
>TRBJ1-2|NA|TRBV19|TRBD1
TGTGCCAGTAGTATACCAAAGACAGGGGACTATGGCTACACCTTC
CASSIPKTGDYGYTF
>TRBJ2-1|NA|TRBV5-6|TRBD1
TGTGCCAGCAGCTTCGGGACAGGGGCTTGGAATGAGCAGTTCTTC
CASSFGTGAWNEQFF
>TRBJ2-7|NA|TRBV6-5|TRBD1
TGTGCCAGCAGTTTCCGACAGGGACCCTACGAGCAGTACTTC
CASSFRQGPYEQYF
>TRBJ1-2|NA|TRBV4-3|TRBD1
TGCGCCAGCAGCCAACAAAGGGACAGGGGTGGTTATGGCTACACCTTC
CASSQQRDRGGYGYTF
>TRBJ2-5|NA|TRBV6-5|NA
TGTGCCAGCAGTTACTCGAGAGCTTGGTACGAGACCCAGTACTTC
CASSYSRAWYETQYF
>TRBJ2-7|NA|TRBV2|NA
TGTGCCAGCAAGGTCGAGCAGGCCCGCTCCTACGAGCAGTACTTC
CASKVEQARSYEQYF
>TRBJ1-6|NA|TRBV7-6|TRBD1
TGTGCCAGCAGCGCGAGGACAGGGGAGGATTCACCCCTCCACTTT
CASSARTGEDSPLHF
>TRBJ2-1|NA|TRBV27|NA
TGTGCCAGCAGTTTAGGAGTAGCTACCTACAATGAGCAGTTCTTC
CASSLGVATYNEQFF
>TRBJ1-2|NA|TRBV6-6|NA
TGTGCCAGCAGTTATGAGGGTTTATCCTATGGCTACACCTTC
CASSYEGLSYGYTF
>TRBJ2-7|few|TRBV7-9|TRBD1
TGTGCCAGCAGCTCCTGGGACAGGAGGTCCTACGAGCAGTACTTC
CASSSWDRRSYEQYF
>TRBJ2-1|once|TRBV11-2|TRBD2
TGTGCCAGCAGCTTATTCCCGTCGGGAGGTTACAATGAGCAGTTCTTC
CASSLFPSGGYNEQFF
>TRBJ2-2|once|TRBV4-2|NA
TGTGCCAGCAGCCAAGGGGGCCACCAACCCGGGGAGCTGTTTTTT
CASSQGGHQPGELFF
>TRBJ1-4|NA|TRBV28|TRBD1
TGTGCCAGCAGTCGTCCGACAGGGAATGAAAAACTGTTTTTT
CASSRPTGNEKLFF
>TRBJ2-1|NA|TRBV11-3|TRBD1
TGTGCCAGCAGCCTGGACAGGGGCTCCTACAATGAGCAGTTCTTC
CASSLDRGSYNEQFF